A selection of T cell receptor beta chains follows, all from one sample in a study of T cell responses to AZD1222 COVID-19 vaccine. The table came from immunoSEQ multiplex PCR; TCRdb's copy has only in-frame clones and leaves some out. Found here are roughly 95,000 clones, roughly 90% of them singletons; the top ten hold 2.8%. The specimen comprised peripheral blood, sampled on day 0 of AZD1222 vaccination. The origin of the receptors is an adult in good health. Both conserved end residues are part of each CDR3. The D gene is left open where the match is weak. The size of a clone is reported for some rows only, either as once, few or many, or as a class for expanded clones.

TRBD2 TRBJ2-1 TRBV6-5 once TGTGCCAGCAGGGGACTAGCGGACAATGAGCAGTTCTTC CASRGLADNEQFF
TRBD1 TRBJ2-7 TRBV7-2 . TGTGCCAGCAGCTTGGCGGACAGGCCCTACGAGCAGTACTTC CASSLADRPYEQYF
. TRBJ2-5 TRBV4-3 . TGCGCCAGCAGCCAAGATTACCACAGGGCAGAGACCCAGTACTTC CASSQDYHRAETQYF
. TRBJ2-2 TRBV7-9 . TGTGCCAGCAGACGAGACGGCAGGAACACCGGGGAGCTGTTTTTT CASRRDGRNTGELFF
TRBD1 TRBJ1-2 TRBV28 . TGTGCCAGCAGTGCGATTGACAGGGGGCACGGCTACACCTTC CASSAIDRGHGYTF
TRBD2 TRBJ2-7 TRBV15 . TGTGCCACCAGTTACGCGGGAGACGAGCAGTACTTC CATSYAGDEQYF
TRBD1 TRBJ1-2 TRBV2 once TGTGCCAGCAGTGCCGGGACAGGTTACTATGGCTACACCTTC CASSAGTGYYGYTF
. TRBJ1-1 TRBV4-3 . TGCGCCAGCAGCCAGACCCCCTACGAGCGGGTTGAAGCTTTCTTT CASSQTPYERVEAFF
. TRBJ1-1 TRBV28 . TGTGCCAGCAGTTTATTAGGGCAGAACACTGAAGCTTTCTTT CASSLLGQNTEAFF
TRBD1 TRBJ2-7 TRBV18 . TGTGCCAGCTCATCGACAGGGGAGGTCCGCGAGCAGTACTTC CASSSTGEVREQYF
. TRBJ1-1 TRBV18 . TGTGCCAGCTCACCACCGTCAGCGAGGGAAGCTTTCTTT CASSPPSAREAFF
. TRBJ2-7 TRBV18 . TGTGCCAGCTCACCGCCGACAGCCTCCTACGAGCAGTACTTC CASSPPTASYEQYF
TRBD2 TRBJ2-3 TRBV6-5 . TGTGCCAGCAGTTTAGGACTAGGCACAGATACGCAGTATTTT CASSLGLGTDTQYF
TRBD1 TRBJ1-1 TRBV27 many TGTGCCAGCAGTTTAGTTGGGACAGGGTTTGAAGCTTTCTTT CASSLVGTGFEAFF
. TRBJ1-1 TRBV6-5 . TGTGCCAGCAGTTCCGCGACACCCATGAACACTGAAGCTTTCTTT CASSSATPMNTEAFF
. TRBJ1-6 TRBV28 . TGTGCCAGCAGTTTACCCTACAGGGATAATTCACCCCTCCACTTT CASSLPYRDNSPLHF
TRBD1 TRBJ2-1 TRBV27 . TGTGCCAGCAGTTTTTACCGGGGGACAGGTAACAATGAGCAGTTCTTC CASSFYRGTGNNEQFF
TRBD2 TRBJ2-1 TRBV28 . TGTGCCAGCAGTGGAACTAGCGGGAGATTTAATGAGCAGTTCTTC CASSGTSGRFNEQFF
TRBD2 TRBJ2-1 TRBV10-3 . TGTGCCATCGCGGGAGGGCCCGACAATGAGCAGTTCTTC CAIAGGPDNEQFF
TRBD1 TRBJ2-3 TRBV5-6 . TGTGCCAGCAGCTTGGCGCGGGGACAGGGTGGTGATACGCAGTATTTT CASSLARGQGGDTQYF
. TRBJ1-1 TRBV9 . TGTGCCAGCAGCGTAGGTACGAACACTGAAGCTTTCTTT CASSVGTNTEAFF
TRBD1 TRBJ2-1 TRBV29-1 few TGCAGCGTACCCGGGACAGGGGGATGGAATGAGCAGTTCTTC CSVPGTGGWNEQFF
TRBD1 TRBJ2-7 TRBV28 . TGTGCCAGCAGTTCGGACAGGAACTCCTACGAGCAGTACTTC CASSSDRNSYEQYF
. TRBJ1-1 TRBV28 . TGTGCCAGCAGCCCCGGCTTCCTTGGGGGGGGGACTGAAGCTTTCTTT CASSPGFLGGGTEAFF
TRBD1 TRBJ1-2 TRBV15 . TGTGCCACCAGCAAAGACAGGGTAAACTATGGCTACACCTTC CATSKDRVNYGYTF
. TRBJ2-3 TRBV20-1 once TGCAGTGCTAGTGTCATTCAAGATACGCAGTATTTT CSASVIQDTQYF
. TRBJ1-4 TRBV4-1 . TGCGCCAGCAGCCAATCAGGGACGATAAAGACACTGTTTTTT CASSQSGTIKTLFF
. TRBJ2-7 TRBV7-8 . TGTGCCAGCAGAGCCTCCTACGAGCAGTACTTC CASRASYEQYF
TRBD2 TRBJ2-3 TRBV11-1 . TGTGCCAGCAGCTTAGAAGGCGGGAGCTCAGATACGCAGTATTTT CASSLEGGSSDTQYF